This T cell receptor (beta chain) derives from a study of T cells expressing NK-cell markers. Study-level points and caveats: Top CD8+ clonotypes included the dominant CD3+CD56+NKG2C+ clonotypes in roughly 6 donors.

On this clonotype: As yet, its antigen is unknown.

Germline CDR1 reads SNHLY; CDR2 reads FYNNEI. This CDR3 region has 16 residues. TCRdb reprocessed the 5' RACE reads and reports one entry per CDR3 protein, with no DNA. This sample contains about 460,000 distinct CDR3 sequences. The gene calls are TRBV2 and TRBJ2-3; TCRdb lists TRBD2, though no DNA is available to test this call. This clonotype was sampled from a woman between 50 and 59 years old in good health. What was sequenced was blood T cells: a sorted CD56 or NKG2C T cell subset, CD4+ or CD8+ T cells, or bulk PBMC T cells (not recorded which). This CDR3 reads CASSDDRASSTDTQYF.